This T cell receptor (beta chain) was identified during a study of blood T cell repertoires in COVID-19. Study context: The samples span acute and convalescent COVID-19 from the United States, Italy and Spain. In each case, the material was cDNA or gDNA derived from T cells, B-cell-depleted T cells, or PBMCs.

Authors' analysis steps: Researchers report that nucleated cell counts were estimated from reference gene primer amplification. Here immunoSEQ multiplex PCR was the method, and the copy in TCRdb shows in-frame clones only, minus some. V and J calls and clone size are those listed in that table; D and trimming were worked out from the DNA. The data show about 52,000 clones, just over 85% seen once. The source material was peripheral blood. This clonotype was sampled from a man in his 70s with acute or convalescent COVID-19.

The CDR3, as DNA: TGTGCCAGCAGCTCTACTAGCGGGAGGGGCGAGACCCAGTACTTC. Protein sequence: CASSSTSGRGETQYF. The V call is TRBV7-9, the J call TRBJ2-5, with 13 bases that match TRBD2. The CDR3 consists of 15 residues. Germline V CDR1 and CDR2: SEHNR, FQNEAQ (reference sequence). Trimming cost V 4 bases and J 5 bases; bases outside gene matches: 4.